This TCR beta chain was sequenced in a study of blood T cells in healthy people across ages. Germline V gene sequence: CDR1 MNHEY, CDR2 SVGEGT. The CDR3 covers 12 residues. V was shortened by 5 bases and J by 2 bases, with 7 bases between the two germline ends. Through a sample-barcoded 5' primer and a J-beta primer mix, a second PCR was run for roughly 6 to 11 cycles. Each of the samples gave a minimum of 2.5 million paired-end reads that contained CDR3. One entry per CDR3 protein results from TCRdb running MiXCR on the 5' RACE reads. The data contain some 900,000 distinct CDR3 sequences, around 48% of them singletons. To note about this clonotype: Its antigen is currently unknown.

Findings of the study overall: Roughly linear declines in TCR beta diversity per million T cells occurred with age.

The sample comprised blood. This sequence was found in a man under 40 in good health. The chain carries TRBV6-2 or TRBV6-3 and TRBJ2-7; a weak D match, TRBD2 (6 bases). CDR3 region: CASSAGPYEQYF. CDR3 bases: TGTGCCAGCAGTGCGGGACCCTACGAGCAGTACTTC.